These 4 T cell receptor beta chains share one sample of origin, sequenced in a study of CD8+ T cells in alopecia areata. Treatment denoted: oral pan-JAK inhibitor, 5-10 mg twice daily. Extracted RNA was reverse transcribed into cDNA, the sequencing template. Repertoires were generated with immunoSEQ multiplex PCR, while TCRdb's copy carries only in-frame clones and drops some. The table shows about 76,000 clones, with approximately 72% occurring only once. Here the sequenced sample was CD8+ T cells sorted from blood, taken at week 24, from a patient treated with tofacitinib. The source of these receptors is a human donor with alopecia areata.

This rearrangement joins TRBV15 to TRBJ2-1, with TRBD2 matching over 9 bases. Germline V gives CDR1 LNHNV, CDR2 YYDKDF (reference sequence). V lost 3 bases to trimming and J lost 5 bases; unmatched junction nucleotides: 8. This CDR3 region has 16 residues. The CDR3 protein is CATSRGSGSPHNEQFF. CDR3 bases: TGTGCCACCAGCAGGGGTAGCGGGAGCCCCCACAATGAGCAGTTCTTC.

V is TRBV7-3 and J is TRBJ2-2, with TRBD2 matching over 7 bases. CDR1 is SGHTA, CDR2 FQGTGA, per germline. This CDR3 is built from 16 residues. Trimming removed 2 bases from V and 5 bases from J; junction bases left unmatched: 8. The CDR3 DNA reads TGTGCCAGCAGCTTATACCGAGCGGGGACTACCGGGGAGCTGTTTTTT. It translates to CASSLYRAGTTGELFF.

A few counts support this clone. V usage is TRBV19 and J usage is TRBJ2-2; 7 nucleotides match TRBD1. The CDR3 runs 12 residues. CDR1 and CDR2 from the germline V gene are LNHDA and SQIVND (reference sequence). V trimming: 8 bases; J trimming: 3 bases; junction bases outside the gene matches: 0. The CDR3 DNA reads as TGTGCCAGTCAGGGGGACACCGGGGAGCTGTTTTTT. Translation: CASQGDTGELFF.

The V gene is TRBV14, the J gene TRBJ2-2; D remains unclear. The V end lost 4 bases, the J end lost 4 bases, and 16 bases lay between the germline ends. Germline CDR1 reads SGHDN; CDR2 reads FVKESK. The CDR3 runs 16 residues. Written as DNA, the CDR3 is TGTGCCAGCAGCCCTCCACCCGGGTGGGGCACCGGGGAGCTGTTTTTT. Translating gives CASSPPPGWGTGELFF.